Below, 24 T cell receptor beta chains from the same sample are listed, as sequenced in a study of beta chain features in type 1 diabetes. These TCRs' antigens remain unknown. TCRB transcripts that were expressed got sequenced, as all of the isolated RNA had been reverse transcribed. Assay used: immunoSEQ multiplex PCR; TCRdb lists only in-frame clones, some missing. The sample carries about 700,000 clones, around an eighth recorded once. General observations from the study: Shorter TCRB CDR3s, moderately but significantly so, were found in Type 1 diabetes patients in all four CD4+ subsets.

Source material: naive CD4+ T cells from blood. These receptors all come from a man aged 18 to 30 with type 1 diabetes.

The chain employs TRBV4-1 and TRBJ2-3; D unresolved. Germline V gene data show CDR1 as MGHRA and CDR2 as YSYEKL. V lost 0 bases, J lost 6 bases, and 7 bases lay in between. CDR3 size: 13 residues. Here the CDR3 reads CASSQDPTDTQYF. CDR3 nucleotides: TGCGCCAGCAGCCAAGATCCTACGGATACGCAGTATTTT.

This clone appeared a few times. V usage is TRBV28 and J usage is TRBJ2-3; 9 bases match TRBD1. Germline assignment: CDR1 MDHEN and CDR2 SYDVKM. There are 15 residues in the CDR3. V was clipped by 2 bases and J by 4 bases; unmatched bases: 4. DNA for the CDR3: TGTGCCAGCAGTTTACGTGACAGGGGGGCAGATACGCAGTATTTT. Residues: CASSLRDRGADTQYF.

The CDR3 nucleotides are TGTGCCAGTAGTCCTTGGGACATCGGGCCCCAGCATTTT. This gives the protein CASSPWDIGPQHF. This chain links TRBV19 with TRBJ1-5; D may be TRBD1 (6 bases). CDR3 length: 13 residues. The germline gives CDR1 LNHDA, CDR2 SQIVND (reference sequence). Trimming took off 5 bases at V and 9 bases at J, with 14 bases between the two ends.

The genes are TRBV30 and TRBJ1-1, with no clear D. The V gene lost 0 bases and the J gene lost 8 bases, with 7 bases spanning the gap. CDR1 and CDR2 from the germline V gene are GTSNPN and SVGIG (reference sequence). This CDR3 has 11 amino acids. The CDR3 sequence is CAWSVPPEAFF. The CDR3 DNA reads TGTGCCTGGAGTGTCCCCCCCGAAGCTTTCTTT.

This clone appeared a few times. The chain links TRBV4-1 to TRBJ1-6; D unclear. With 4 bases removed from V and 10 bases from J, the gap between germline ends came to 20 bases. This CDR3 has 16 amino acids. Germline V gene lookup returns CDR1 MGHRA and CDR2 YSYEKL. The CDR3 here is CASSLWSSEVESPLHF. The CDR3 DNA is TGCGCCAGCAGCCTGTGGAGTTCCGAGGTCGAGTCACCCCTCCACTTT.

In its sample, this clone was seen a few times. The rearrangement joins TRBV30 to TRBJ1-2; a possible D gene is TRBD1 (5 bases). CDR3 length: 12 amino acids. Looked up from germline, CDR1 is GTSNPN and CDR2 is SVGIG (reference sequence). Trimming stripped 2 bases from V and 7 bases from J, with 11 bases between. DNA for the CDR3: TGTGCCTGGAGTTATGCGGGACTTGGCTACACCTTC. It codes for CAWSYAGLGYTF.

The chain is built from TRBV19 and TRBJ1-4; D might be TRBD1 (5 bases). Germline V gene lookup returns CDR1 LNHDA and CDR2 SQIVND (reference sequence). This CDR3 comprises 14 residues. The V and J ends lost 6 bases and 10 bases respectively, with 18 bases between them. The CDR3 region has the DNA TGTGCCAGTAGGACCGACAGCCTCAGCGGAAAACTGTTTTTT. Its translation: CASRTDSLSGKLFF. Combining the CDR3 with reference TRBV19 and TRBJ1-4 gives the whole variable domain DGGITQSPKYLFRKEGQNVTLSCEQNLNHDAMYWYRQDPGQGLRLIYYSQIVNDFQKGDIAEGYSVSREKKESFPLTVTSAQKNPTAFYLCASRTDSLSGKLFFGSGTQLSVL.

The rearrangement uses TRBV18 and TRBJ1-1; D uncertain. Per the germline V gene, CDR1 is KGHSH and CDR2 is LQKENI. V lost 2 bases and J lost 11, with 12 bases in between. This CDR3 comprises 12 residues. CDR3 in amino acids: CASSPEGITAFF. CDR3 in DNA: TGTGCCAGCTCACCAGAAGGAATAACGGCTTTCTTT.

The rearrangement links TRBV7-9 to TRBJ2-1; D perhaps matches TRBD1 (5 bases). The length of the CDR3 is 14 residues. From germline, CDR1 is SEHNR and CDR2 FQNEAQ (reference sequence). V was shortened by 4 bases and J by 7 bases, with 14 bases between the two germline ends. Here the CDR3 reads CASSSQGPVNEQFF. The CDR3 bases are TGTGCCAGCAGCTCCCAGGGCCCGGTAAATGAGCAGTTCTTC.

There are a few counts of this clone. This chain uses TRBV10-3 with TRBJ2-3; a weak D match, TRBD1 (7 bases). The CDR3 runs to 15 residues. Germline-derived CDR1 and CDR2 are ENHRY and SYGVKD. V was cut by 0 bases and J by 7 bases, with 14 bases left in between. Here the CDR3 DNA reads TGTGCCATCAGTGAGTCGGAGGGGGCAGGTAATACGCAGTATTTT. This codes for CAISESEGAGNTQYF.

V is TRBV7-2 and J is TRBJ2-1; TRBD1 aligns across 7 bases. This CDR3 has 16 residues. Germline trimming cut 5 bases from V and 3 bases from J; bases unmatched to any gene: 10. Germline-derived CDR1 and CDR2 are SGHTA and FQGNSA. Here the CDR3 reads CASSTRTGSNYNEQFF. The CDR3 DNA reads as TGTGCCAGCAGCACCAGGACAGGCTCTAACTACAATGAGCAGTTCTTC.

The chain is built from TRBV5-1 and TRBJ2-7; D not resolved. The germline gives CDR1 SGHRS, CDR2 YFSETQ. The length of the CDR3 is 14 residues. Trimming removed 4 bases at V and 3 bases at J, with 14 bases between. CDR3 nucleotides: TGCGCCAGCAGCCCCTCAGACACCCGCTACGAGCAGTACTTC. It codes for CASSPSDTRYEQYF. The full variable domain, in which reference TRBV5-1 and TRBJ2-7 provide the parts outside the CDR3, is KAGVTQTPRYLIKTRGQQVTLSCSPISGHRSVSWYQQTPGQGLQFLFEYFSETQRNKGNFPGRFSGRQFSNSRSEMNVSTLELGDSALYLCASSPSDTRYEQYFGPGTRLTVT.

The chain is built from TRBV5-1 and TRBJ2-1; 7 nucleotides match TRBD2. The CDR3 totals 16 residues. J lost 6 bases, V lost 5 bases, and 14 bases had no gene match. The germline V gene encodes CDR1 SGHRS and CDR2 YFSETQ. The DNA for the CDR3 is TGCGCCAGCAGAACCTGGAGCGGGGTTGTTATCAATGAGCAGTTCTTC. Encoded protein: CASRTWSGVVINEQFF.

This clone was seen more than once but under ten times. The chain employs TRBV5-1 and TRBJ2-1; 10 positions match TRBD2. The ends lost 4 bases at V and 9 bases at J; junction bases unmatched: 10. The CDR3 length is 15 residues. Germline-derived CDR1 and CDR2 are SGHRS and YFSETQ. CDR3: CASSETQRGGSEQFF. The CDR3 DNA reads TGCGCCAGCAGCGAAACCCAGCGGGGGGGCAGTGAGCAGTTCTTC.

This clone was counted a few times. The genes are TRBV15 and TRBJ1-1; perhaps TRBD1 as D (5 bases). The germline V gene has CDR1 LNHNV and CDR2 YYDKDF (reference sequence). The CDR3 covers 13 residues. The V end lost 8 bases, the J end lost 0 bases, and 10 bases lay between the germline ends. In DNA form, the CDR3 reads TGTGCCACCGAACTGGGGGTGAACACTGAAGCTTTCTTT. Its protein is CATELGVNTEAFF. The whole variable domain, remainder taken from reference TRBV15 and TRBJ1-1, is DAMVIQNPRYQVTQFGKPVTLSCSQTLNHNVMYWYQQKSSQAPKLLFHYYDKDFNNEADTPDNFQSRRPNTSFCFLDIRSPGLGDTAMYLCATELGVNTEAFFGQGTRLTVV.

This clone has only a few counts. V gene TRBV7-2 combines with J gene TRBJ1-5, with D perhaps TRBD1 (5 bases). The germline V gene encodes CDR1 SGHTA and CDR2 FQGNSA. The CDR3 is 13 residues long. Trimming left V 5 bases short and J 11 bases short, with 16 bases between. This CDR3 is CASSQGRQGAQHF. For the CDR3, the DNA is TGTGCCAGCAGCCAAGGGCGCCAAGGGGCCCAGCATTTT.

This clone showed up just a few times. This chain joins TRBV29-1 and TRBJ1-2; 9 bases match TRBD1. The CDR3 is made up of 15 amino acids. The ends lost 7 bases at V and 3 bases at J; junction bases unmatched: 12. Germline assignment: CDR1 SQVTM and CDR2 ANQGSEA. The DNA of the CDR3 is TGCAGCGGATATGGACAGGGGTTTGGCGACTATGGCTACACCTTC. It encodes CSGYGQGFGDYGYTF. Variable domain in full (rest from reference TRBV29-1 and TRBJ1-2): SAVISQKPSRDICQRGTSLTIQCQVDSQVTMMFWYRQQPGQSLTLIATANQGSEATYESGFVIDKFPISRPNLTFSTLTVSNMSPEDSSIYLCSGYGQGFGDYGYTFGSGTRLTVV.

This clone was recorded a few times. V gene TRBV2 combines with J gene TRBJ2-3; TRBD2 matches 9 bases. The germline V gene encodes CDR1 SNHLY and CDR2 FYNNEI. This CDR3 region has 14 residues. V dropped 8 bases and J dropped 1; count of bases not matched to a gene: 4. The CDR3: CASGRLAGTDTQYF. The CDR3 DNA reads TGTGCCAGCGGACGACTAGCGGGCACAGATACGCAGTATTTT.

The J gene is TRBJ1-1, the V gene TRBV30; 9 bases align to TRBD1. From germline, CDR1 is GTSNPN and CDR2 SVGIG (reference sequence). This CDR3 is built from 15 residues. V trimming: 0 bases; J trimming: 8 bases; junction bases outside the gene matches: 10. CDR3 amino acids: CAWSVSGQGHSEAFF. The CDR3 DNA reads TGTGCCTGGAGTGTCTCGGGACAGGGACATTCAGAAGCTTTCTTT.

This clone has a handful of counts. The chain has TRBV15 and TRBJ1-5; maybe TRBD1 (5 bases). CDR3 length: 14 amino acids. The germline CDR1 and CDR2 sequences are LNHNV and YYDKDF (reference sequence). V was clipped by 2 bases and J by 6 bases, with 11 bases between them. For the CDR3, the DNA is TGTGCCACCAGCAGACTTCAGGGTTTTCAGCCCCAGCATTTT. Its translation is CATSRLQGFQPQHF.

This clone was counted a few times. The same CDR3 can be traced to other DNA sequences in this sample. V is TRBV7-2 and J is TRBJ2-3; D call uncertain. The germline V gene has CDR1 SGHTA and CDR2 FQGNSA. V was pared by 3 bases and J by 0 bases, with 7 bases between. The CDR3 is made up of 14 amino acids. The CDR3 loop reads CASSFGTSTDTQYF. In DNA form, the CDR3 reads TGTGCCAGCAGCTTTGGAACTAGCACAGATACGCAGTATTTT. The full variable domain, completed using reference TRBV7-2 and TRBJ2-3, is GAGVSQSPSNKVTEKGKDVELRCDPISGHTALYWYRQSLGQGLEFLIYFQGNSAPDKSGLPSDRFSAERTGGSVSTLTIQRTQQEDSAVYLCASSFGTSTDTQYFGPGTRLTVL.

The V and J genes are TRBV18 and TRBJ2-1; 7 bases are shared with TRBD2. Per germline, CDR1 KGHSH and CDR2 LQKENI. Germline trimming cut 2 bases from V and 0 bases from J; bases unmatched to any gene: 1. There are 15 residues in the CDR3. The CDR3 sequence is CASSPVAGSYNEQFF. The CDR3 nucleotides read TGTGCCAGCTCACCAGTAGCGGGCTCCTACAATGAGCAGTTCTTC.

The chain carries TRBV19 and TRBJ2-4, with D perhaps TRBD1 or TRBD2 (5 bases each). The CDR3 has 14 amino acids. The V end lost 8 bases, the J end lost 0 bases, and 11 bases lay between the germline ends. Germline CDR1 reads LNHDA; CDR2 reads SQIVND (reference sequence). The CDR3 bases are TGTGCCAGTGAGACCGGGACAGCCAAAAACATTCAGTACTTC. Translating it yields CASETGTAKNIQYF.

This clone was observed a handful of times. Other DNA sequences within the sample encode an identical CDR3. The CDR3 region is CAWSPGANQPQHF. In DNA form, the CDR3 reads TGTGCCTGGAGCCCAGGGGCAAATCAGCCCCAGCATTTT. The chain combines TRBV30 with TRBJ1-5, with D perhaps matching TRBD1 (6 bases). Germline V gene lookup returns CDR1 GTSNPN and CDR2 SVGIG (reference sequence). The CDR3 runs 13 residues. Trimming shortened V by 3 bases and J by 4 bases, and 10 bases separated the two germline ends.